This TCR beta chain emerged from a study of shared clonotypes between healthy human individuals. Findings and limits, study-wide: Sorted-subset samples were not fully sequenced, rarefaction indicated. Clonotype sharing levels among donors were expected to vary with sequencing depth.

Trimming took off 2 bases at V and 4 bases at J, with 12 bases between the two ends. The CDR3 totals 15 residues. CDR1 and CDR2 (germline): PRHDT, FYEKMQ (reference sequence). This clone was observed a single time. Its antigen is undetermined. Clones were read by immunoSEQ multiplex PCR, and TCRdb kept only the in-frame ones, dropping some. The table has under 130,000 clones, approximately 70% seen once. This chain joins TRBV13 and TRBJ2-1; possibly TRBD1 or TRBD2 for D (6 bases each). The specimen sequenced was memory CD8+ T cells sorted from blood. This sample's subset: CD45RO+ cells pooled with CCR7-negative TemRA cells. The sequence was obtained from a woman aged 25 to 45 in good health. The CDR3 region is CASSLYRGRYNEQFF. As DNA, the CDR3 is TGTGCCAGCAGCTTATATAGGGGGAGGTACAATGAGCAGTTCTTC. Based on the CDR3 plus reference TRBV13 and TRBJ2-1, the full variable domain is AAGVIQSPRHLIKEKRETATLKCYPIPRHDTVYWYQQGPGQDPQFLISFYEKMQSDKGSIPDRFSAQQFSDYHSELNMSSLELGDSALYFCASSLYRGRYNEQFFGPGTRLTVL.